Listed here are 25 T cell receptor beta chains from one sample, sequenced in a study of brain T cells in children with intractable seizures. Using immunoSEQ multiplex PCR, the repertoire was profiled, and TCRdb retains in-frame clones only, with some absent. The sample consists of 80,000 or so clones, about 93% of them appearing once. The source material was peripheral blood, sampled at surgery. Receptors were obtained from a boy younger than two with tuberous sclerosis and intractable seizures.

The chain links TRBV19 to TRBJ2-1; 8 bases are a match to TRBD2. Trimming cost V 5 bases and J 0 bases; bases outside gene matches: 3. The CDR3 consists of 15 residues. From germline, CDR1 is LNHDA and CDR2 SQIVND (reference sequence). The CDR3 bases are TGTGCCAGTAGTTCGAGCGGGAGCTCCTACAATGAGCAGTTCTTC. Its translation is CASSSSGSSYNEQFF.

The chain has TRBV5-6 and TRBJ2-2; D gene ambiguous. Germline V gene sequence: CDR1 SGHDT, CDR2 YYEEEE. This CDR3 has 15 residues. Trimming removed 1 base from V and 1 base from J, with 8 bases in between. For the CDR3, the DNA is TGTGCCAGCAGCTTGAGGAAGATGAACACCGGGGAGCTGTTTTTT. Translating it yields CASSLRKMNTGELFF.

The chain couples TRBV15 to TRBJ1-5; 7 positions match TRBD1. J gave up 0 bases and V 0 bases, and 20 bases lay outside the gene matches. CDR3 size: 22 residues. Germline CDR1 LNHNV, CDR2 YYDKDF (reference sequence). This CDR3 is CATSRESNPLTGRAYSNQPQHF. DNA of the CDR3: TGTGCCACCAGCAGAGAATCCAACCCCCTGACAGGGAGAGCATATAGCAATCAGCCCCAGCATTTT. Full variable domain (remainder filled in from reference TRBV15 and TRBJ1-5): DAMVIQNPRYQVTQFGKPVTLSCSQTLNHNVMYWYQQKSSQAPKLLFHYYDKDFNNEADTPDNFQSRRPNTSFCFLDIRSPGLGDTAMYLCATSRESNPLTGRAYSNQPQHFGDGTRLSIL.

J is TRBJ2-1 and V is TRBV4-2, with TRBD2 matching over 16 bases. The V segment lost 0 bases and the J segment 1 base; nucleotides outside the gene matches: 15. CDR3 length equals 23 residues. CDR1 is LGHNA, CDR2 YNFKEQ, per germline. The CDR3 reads CASSQDVWFTGLAGGPSYNEQFF. CDR3 coding DNA: TGTGCCAGCAGCCAAGATGTGTGGTTCACGGGACTAGCGGGAGGGCCGTCCTACAATGAGCAGTTCTTC.

This clone was seen a few times. The rearrangement joins TRBV30 to TRBJ1-3; D might be TRBD1 (5 bases). Germline V gene sequence: CDR1 GTSNPN, CDR2 SVGIG (reference sequence). The CDR3 loop spans 12 amino acids. Trimming pared 5 bases from V and 8 bases from J, leaving 13 bases between. The CDR3 is CAWWDVGYTIYF. For the CDR3, the DNA is TGTGCCTGGTGGGACGTGGGCTACACCATATATTTT.

The chain links TRBV12-3 or TRBV12-4 to TRBJ1-2, with no clear D. The V and J ends lost 6 bases and 3 bases respectively, with 11 bases between them. This CDR3 region has 13 residues. The CDR3 coding sequence is TGTGCCAGCAGCCCCGGTCTCCACTATGGCTACACCTTC. Translation gives CASSPGLHYGYTF.

The chain couples TRBV9 to TRBJ1-3, with 8 positions matching TRBD1. Germline trimming cut 0 bases from V and 5 bases from J; bases unmatched to any gene: 7. This CDR3 spans 16 amino acids. CDR1 and CDR2 from the germline V gene are SGDLS and YYNGEE. DNA of the CDR3: TGTGCCAGCAGCGTAGGCGGACAGGGAGGTCGAAACACCATATATTTT. Encoded protein: CASSVGGQGGRNTIYF.

CDR3 sequence reads: CASSQGQGGINQPQHF. The CDR3 DNA sequence: TGTGCCAGCAGCCAAGGACAGGGGGGTATCAATCAGCCCCAGCATTTT. The chain couples TRBV3-1 (or the pseudogene TRBV3-2) to TRBJ1-5; 9 bases map to TRBD1. Germline CDR1 and CDR2: LGHDT and YNNKEL (reference sequence). The CDR3 has 16 residues. V was pared by 1 base and J by 3 bases, with 4 bases of the junction left unmatched.

The genes are TRBV18 and TRBJ2-1; no firm D call. CDR3 size: 16 residues. Trimming took 2 bases from V and 4 from J, leaving 15 bases between them. Looked up from germline, CDR1 is KGHSH and CDR2 is LQKENI. The CDR3 protein is CASSPSWPGVYNEQFF. The CDR3 bases are TGTGCCAGCTCACCATCTTGGCCCGGAGTTTACAATGAGCAGTTCTTC.

The chain uses TRBV28 and TRBJ1-2; D remains ambiguous. Germline V CDR1 and CDR2: MDHEN, SYDVKM. V shed 1 base and J shed 4 bases, with 7 bases lying between them. The CDR3 has 13 amino acids. The CDR3 DNA reads as TGTGCCAGCAGTTTATCCCACGCCTATGGCTACACCTTC. The encoded protein is CASSLSHAYGYTF.

The chain links TRBV7-3 to TRBJ2-1; 12 bases agree with TRBD2. The CDR3 runs to 16 residues. V trimming: 2 bases; J trimming: 4 bases; junction bases outside the gene matches: 3. Germline loops: CDR1 SGHTA, CDR2 FQGTGA. CDR3 coding DNA: TGTGCCAGCAGCTTACTAGCGGGAGGGCTATACAATGAGCAGTTCTTC. It yields the protein CASSLLAGGLYNEQFF.

V gene TRBV6-6 combines with J gene TRBJ1-2; weak D call: TRBD1 (5 bases). Trimming cost V 2 bases and J 7 bases, with 14 bases left between them. CDR3 length equals 14 residues. Germline CDR1 MNHNY, CDR2 SVGAGI (reference sequence). As DNA, the CDR3 is TGTGCCAGCAGTTACCCGCCGACAGACTCTGGCTACACCTTC. Encoded protein: CASSYPPTDSGYTF.

J is TRBJ2-3 and V is TRBV30; 7 bases fit TRBD2. This CDR3 is built from 14 residues. Per the germline V gene, CDR1 is GTSNPN and CDR2 is SVGIG (reference sequence). V was clipped by 3 bases and J by 10 bases; unmatched bases: 13. The CDR3 loop reads CAWSLAGAGVAQYF. CDR3 DNA sequence: TGTGCCTGGAGCTTAGCGGGCGCCGGGGTCGCGCAGTATTTT.

This chain connects TRBV16 to TRBJ1-1, with 7 bases identical to TRBD1. The J segment lost 3 bases and the V segment lost 0 bases, leaving 10 bases of the junction unmatched. The CDR3 length is 17 residues. The germline V gene has CDR1 KGHSY and CDR2 FQNENV. The CDR3 region has the DNA TGTGCCAGCAGCCAATCGATAAGGGGGCGAAGGGACACTGAAGCTTTCTTT. Amino acid sequence: CASSQSIRGRRDTEAFF.

The V and J genes are TRBV4-1 and TRBJ1-1; D gene uncertain. Germline V gives CDR1 MGHRA, CDR2 YSYEKL. The CDR3 totals 14 residues. V dropped 3 bases and J dropped 1 base, with 9 bases sitting between them. Written as DNA, the CDR3 is TGCGCCAGCAGCCATAATGGCAAGAACACTGAAGCTTTCTTT. Translated: CASSHNGKNTEAFF.

About this clone itself: This sample also contains other DNA sequences that code for the same CDR3. The chain employs TRBV5-6 and TRBJ1-1; D gene uncertain. This CDR3 is built from 12 residues. V was pared by 2 bases and J by 3 bases, with 5 bases between. Germline values: CDR1 SGHDT, CDR2 YYEEEE. CDR3 residues: CASSLGDTEAFF. CDR3 coding DNA: TGTGCCAGCAGCTTAGGAGACACTGAAGCTTTCTTT.

This CDR3 reads CASSPRPMYQETQYF. CDR3 coding DNA: TGCGCCAGCAGCCCGCGCCCAATGTACCAAGAGACCCAGTACTTC. The V call is TRBV5-1, the J call TRBJ2-5; D is undetermined. Trimming took 4 bases from V and 0 from J, leaving 13 bases between them. The CDR3 is 15 amino acids. CDR1 and CDR2 (germline): SGHRS, YFSETQ.

The chain couples TRBV7-2 to TRBJ2-1; D may be TRBD2 (6 bases). Germline lookup yields CDR1 SGHTA and CDR2 FQGNSA. This CDR3 has 14 residues. Trimming shortened V by 5 bases and J by 9 bases, and 17 bases separated the two germline ends. The CDR3 reads CASSLGPGDVEQFF. CDR3 coding DNA: TGTGCCAGCAGCCTCGGACCGGGGGATGTTGAGCAGTTCTTC.

This clone was found once. The chain combines TRBV30 with TRBJ1-6; maybe TRBD1 (5 bases). Trimming left V 2 bases short and J 8 bases short, with 10 bases between. Germline lookup yields CDR1 GTSNPN and CDR2 SVGIG (reference sequence). The CDR3 has 13 amino acids. The CDR3: CAWSIRGDSPLHF. In nucleotides, the CDR3 is TGTGCCTGGAGTATAAGGGGAGATTCACCCCTCCACTTT.

This clone has only one observation. In DNA form, the CDR3 reads TGTGCCAGCAGCTTAACAGCTACAAACTATGGCTACACCTTC. Its translation: CASSLTATNYGYTF. The chain links TRBV5-4 to TRBJ1-2; no firm D call. This CDR3 spans 14 amino acids. Trimming removed 2 bases from V and 2 bases from J, with 10 bases in between. Germline loops: CDR1 SGHNT, CDR2 YYREEE (reference sequence).

This chain uses TRBV2 with TRBJ2-5; 8 bases map to TRBD2. Trimming at V came to 4 bases and at J to 2 bases, leaving 0 bases not matched to a gene. The CDR3 has 13 residues. Germline CDR1 SNHLY, CDR2 FYNNEI. The CDR3 is CASSGLAQETQYF. CDR3 in DNA: TGTGCCAGCAGTGGACTAGCGCAAGAGACCCAGTACTTC.

The CDR3 DNA sequence: TGTGCCAGCAGCCCCCGTGCTTATTACAATGAGCAGTTCTTC. Its translation: CASSPRAYYNEQFF. The chain employs TRBV27 and TRBJ2-1; D not resolved. This CDR3 region has 14 residues. Germline V CDR1 and CDR2: MNHEY, SMNVEV (reference sequence). The V and J ends lost 6 bases and 4 bases respectively, with 13 bases between them.

The rearrangement uses TRBV27 and TRBJ1-1; 7 positions match TRBD1. The CDR3 consists of 15 residues. V shed 5 bases and J 1 base; nucleotides not matched to a gene: 7. In germline, CDR1 is MNHEY, CDR2 SMNVEV (reference sequence). This CDR3 reads CASSNGQVGNTEAFF. In DNA form, the CDR3 reads TGTGCCAGCAGTAACGGACAGGTCGGGAACACTGAAGCTTTCTTT.

The chain uses TRBV27 and TRBJ1-2; D gene uncertain. The V and J ends lost 5 bases and 3 bases respectively, with 16 bases between them. Germline lookup yields CDR1 MNHEY and CDR2 SMNVEV (reference sequence). The CDR3 loop spans 15 amino acids. CDR3 DNA: TGTGCCAGCAGTCCCCACGGACCCCGGTACTATGGCTACACCTTC. It specifies CASSPHGPRYYGYTF.

The chain couples TRBV11-3 to TRBJ2-3; 12 bases map to TRBD2. The CDR3 runs to 18 residues. The V segment lost 0 bases and the J segment 5 bases; nucleotides outside the gene matches: 9. CDR1 and CDR2 (germline): SGHNT, YENEEA. CDR3 amino acids: CASSLESPSGRAIDTQYF. The CDR3 DNA follows: TGTGCCAGCAGCTTAGAGTCCCCTAGCGGGAGGGCCATAGATACGCAGTATTTT. Full variable domain (remainder filled in from reference TRBV11-3 and TRBJ2-3): EAGVVQSPRYKIIEKKQPVAFWCNPISGHNTLYWYLQNLGQGPELLIRYENEEAVDDSQLPKDRFSAERLKGVDSTLKIQPAELGDSAVYLCASSLESPSGRAIDTQYFGPGTRLTVL.